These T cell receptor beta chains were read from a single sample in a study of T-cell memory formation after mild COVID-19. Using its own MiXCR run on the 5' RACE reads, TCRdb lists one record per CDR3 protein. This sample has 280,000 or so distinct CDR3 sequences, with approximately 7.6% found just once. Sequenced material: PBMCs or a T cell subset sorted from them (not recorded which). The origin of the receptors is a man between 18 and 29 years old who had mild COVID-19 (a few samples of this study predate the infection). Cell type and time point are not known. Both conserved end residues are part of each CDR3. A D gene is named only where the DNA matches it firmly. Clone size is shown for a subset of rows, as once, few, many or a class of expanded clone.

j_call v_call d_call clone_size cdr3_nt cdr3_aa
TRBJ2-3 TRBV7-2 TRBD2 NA TGTGCCAGCAGCCCCGAGGGACTAGCGGGGGGGCGAAGCACAGATACGCAGTATTTT CASSPEGLAGGRSTDTQYF
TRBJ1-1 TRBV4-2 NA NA TGTGCCAGCAGCCAAGAGGTCACAGGGTACACTGAAGCTTTCTTT CASSQEVTGYTEAFF
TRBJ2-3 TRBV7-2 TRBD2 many TGTGCCAGCAGCTTAGGGCAACTAGCGGGGGGTGATACGCAGTATTTT CASSLGQLAGGDTQYF
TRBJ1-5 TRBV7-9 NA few TGTGCCAGCAGCTTAAACGGATTAAATCAGCCCCAGCATTTT CASSLNGLNQPQHF
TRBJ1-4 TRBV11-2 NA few TGTGCCAGCAGCGTAGCCTTGAACGACCTCCTAGCAGTGACTAATGAAAAACTGTTTTTT CASSVALNDLLAVTNEKLFF
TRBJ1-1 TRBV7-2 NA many TGTGCCAGCACTGGACAGAGGAACACTGAAGCTTTCTTT CASTGQRNTEAFF
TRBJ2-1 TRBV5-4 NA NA TGTGCCAGCAGCATGGGGGTTGAGCAGTTCTTC CASSMGVEQFF
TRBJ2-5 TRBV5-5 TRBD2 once TGTGCCAGCAGCTTGGGAGCCGGTAGCGGGTACCAAGAGACCCAGTACTTC CASSLGAGSGYQETQYF
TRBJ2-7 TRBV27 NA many TGTGCCAGCCGAGAAGCGCAGCCACCCTACGAGCAGTACTTC CASREAQPPYEQYF
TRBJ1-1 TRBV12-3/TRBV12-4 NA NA TGTGCCAGCACCACGATTTCCCAGGGCCGCACTGAAGCTTTCTTT CASTTISQGRTEAFF
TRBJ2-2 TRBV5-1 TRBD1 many TGCGCCAGCAGCTGGGGGACAGTGAACACCGGGGAGCTGTTTTTT CASSWGTVNTGELFF
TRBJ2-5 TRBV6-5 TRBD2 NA TGTGCCAGCAGTTACCGGCGCGGGGGGATCCAAGAGACCCAGTACTTC CASSYRRGGIQETQYF
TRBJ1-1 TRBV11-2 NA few TGTGCCAGCAGGACCTTCCGGGACACGACAAACACTGAAGCTTTCTTT CASRTFRDTTNTEAFF
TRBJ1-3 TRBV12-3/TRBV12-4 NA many TGTGCCAGCAGTCCCATCTCTGGAAACACCATATATTTT CASSPISGNTIYF
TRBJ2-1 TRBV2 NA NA TGTGCCAGCAGGGCCGGGACCTCTTACAATGAGCAGTTCTTC CASRAGTSYNEQFF
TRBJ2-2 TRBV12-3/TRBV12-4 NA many TGTGCCAGCAGTGGTGGCTCCTGGGCCGGGGAGCTGTTTTTT CASSGGSWAGELFF
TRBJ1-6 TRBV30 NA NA TGTGCCTGGAGTGTTTTCTTTTGGATTGTTGGACACAAGAATTCACACCTCCACTTT CAWSVFFWIVGHKNSHLHF
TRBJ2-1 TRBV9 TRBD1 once TGTGCCAGCAGCTCAAAGGTGGCAGGGGGCTACAATGAGCAGTTCTTC CASSSKVAGGYNEQFF
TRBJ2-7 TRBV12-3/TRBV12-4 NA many TGTGCCTCGGGGGGCGGGGCGGCCTACGAGCAGTACTTC CASGGGAAYEQYF
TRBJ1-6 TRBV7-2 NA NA TGTGCCACCCGGGACATTGGTAATTCACCCCTCCACTTT CATRDIGNSPLHF
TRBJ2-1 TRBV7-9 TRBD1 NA TGTGCCAGCAGCGCCCCGGGACAGGGGGCGGGTGAGCAGTTCTTC CASSAPGQGAGEQFF
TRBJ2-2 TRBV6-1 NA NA TGTGCCAGCAGCTGGGTCTTTGAGAACACCGGGGAGCTGTTTTTT CASSWVFENTGELFF
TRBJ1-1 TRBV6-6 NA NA TGTGCCAGCAGTATTCGGGACGCCTATTTGGGTGCTGAAGCTTTCTTT CASSIRDAYLGAEAFF
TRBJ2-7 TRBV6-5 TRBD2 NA TGTGCCAGCAGTTACAGGACTAGCGGGAGCCCCCACGAGCAGTACTTC CASSYRTSGSPHEQYF
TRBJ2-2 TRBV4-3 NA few TGCGCCAGCAGCCAAGCGGGGGGCCTTACCACCGGGGAGCTGTTTTTT CASSQAGGLTTGELFF
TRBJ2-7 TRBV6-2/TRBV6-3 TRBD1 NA TGTGCCAGCACCGGACAGGGGGCCGGCGAGCAGTACTTC CASTGQGAGEQYF
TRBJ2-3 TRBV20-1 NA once TGCAGTGCTAAGGATGTGGGGATCGGCACGCAGTATTTT CSAKDVGIGTQYF
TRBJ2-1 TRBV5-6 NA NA TGTGCCAGCAGTTATCTGGACACCCATGAGCAGTTCTTC CASSYLDTHEQFF
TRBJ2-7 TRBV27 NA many TGTGCCAGCAGTTTTAGAGACGAGCAGTACTTC CASSFRDEQYF
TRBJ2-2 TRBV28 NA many TGTGCCAGCAGTCCCCCGGGGCCTAACACCGGGGAGCTGTTTTTT CASSPPGPNTGELFF
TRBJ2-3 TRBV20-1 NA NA TGCAGTGCTAGAGGTTCGGTCTACACAGATACGCAGTATTTT CSARGSVYTDTQYF
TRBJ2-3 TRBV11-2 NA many TGTGCCAGCAGCTTAGACCGCACAGATACGCAGTATTTT CASSLDRTDTQYF